The clone carrying this TCR beta chain showed up many times. The antigen remains undetermined. V was clipped by 3 bases and J by 2 bases; unmatched bases: 14. Germline-derived CDR1 and CDR2 are MDHEN and SYDVKM. The CDR3 totals 18 residues. Methods described previously were used for bulk TCR libraries, and listed TCR primers were applied. MiXCR was run by TCRdb on the PCR reads, yielding one entry per CDR3 protein. The table records 40,000 to 50,000 distinct CDR3 sequences, 15% to 20% of them present only once. The CD8+CD4-CCR7+CD45RA+ phenotype defined the sorted naive CD8 T cells. The data originate from a study of molecular identifiers for immune sequencing clone quantification. Study-wide results and caveats: Researchers reportedly could pick up spiked Jurkat TCR RNA from one cell mixed into about 1 million naive cells.

The J gene is TRBJ2-7, the V gene TRBV28; TRBD1 matches at 9 bases. This clonotype was obtained from a human donor in good health. Some libraries in this study had Jurkat cell RNA spiked in. The sequenced sample consisted of naive CD8+ T cells from blood, with Jurkat cell RNA spiked in. Subset reported: FACS-sorted CD8+CD4-CCR7+CD45RA+ naive T cells. CDR3 protein: CASSLIGEQGARPYEQYF. The CDR3 DNA reads TGTGCCAGCAGTTTGATCGGGGAACAGGGGGCGAGACCCTACGAGCAGTACTTC.